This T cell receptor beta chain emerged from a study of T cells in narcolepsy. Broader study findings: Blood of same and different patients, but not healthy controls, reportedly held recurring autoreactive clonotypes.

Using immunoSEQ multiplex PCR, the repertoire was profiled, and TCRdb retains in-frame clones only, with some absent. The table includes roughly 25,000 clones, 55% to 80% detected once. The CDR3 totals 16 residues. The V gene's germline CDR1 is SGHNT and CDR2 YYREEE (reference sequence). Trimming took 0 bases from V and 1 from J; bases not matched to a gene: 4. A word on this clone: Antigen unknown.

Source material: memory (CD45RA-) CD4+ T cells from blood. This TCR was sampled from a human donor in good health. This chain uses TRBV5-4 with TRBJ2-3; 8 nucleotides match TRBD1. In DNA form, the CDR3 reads TGTGCCAGCAGCTTGGGGGTGGGACAGGGCACAGATACGCAGTATTTT. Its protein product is CASSLGVGQGTDTQYF. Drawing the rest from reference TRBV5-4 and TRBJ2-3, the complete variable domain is ETGVTQSPTHLIKTRGQQVTLRCSSQSGHNTVSWYQQALGQGPQFIFQYYREEENGRGNFPPRFSGLQFPNYSSELNVNALELDDSALYLCASSLGVGQGTDTQYFGPGTRLTVL.